The 32 T cell receptor beta chains given below trace back to one sample, sequenced in a study of blood T cell repertoires in COVID-19. Generated by immunoSEQ multiplex PCR, the TCRdb table keeps only in-frame clones and is missing some. The profile shows roughly 200,000 clones, roughly 85% of them singletons. Sequencing was carried out using peripheral blood. These receptors were obtained from a human donor with active or convalescent COVID-19. The donor label of this sample is uncertain.

This clone has a single count. The chain recombines TRBV18 with TRBJ2-3; 13 bases align to TRBD2. Germline V CDR1 and CDR2: KGHSH, LQKENI. The CDR3 contains 17 residues. After removal of 11 bases from V and 5 bases from J, the junction contained 16 bases not matched to a gene. DNA of the CDR3: TGTGCCTCCTATAGCGGGACTAGCGGGACGAGGGGAGATACGCAGTATTTT. Amino acids: CASYSGTSGTRGDTQYF. Full variable domain (remainder filled in from reference TRBV18 and TRBJ2-3): NAGVMQNPRHLVRRRGQEARLRCSPMKGHSHVYWYRQLPEEGLKFMVYLQKENIIDESGMPKERFSAEFPKEGPSILRIQQVVRGDSAAYFCASYSGTSGTRGDTQYFGPGTRLTVL.

This clone has a handful of counts. This chain uses TRBV19 with TRBJ1-5, with TRBD1 as a possible D gene (6 bases). The CDR3 extends over 16 amino acids. V was cut by 7 bases and J by 2 bases, with 18 bases left in between. Germline V gene data show CDR1 as LNHDA and CDR2 as SQIVND (reference sequence). CDR3 loop: CASKGEAKGGNQPQHF. CDR3 nucleotides: TGTGCCAGTAAGGGGGAAGCGAAGGGCGGCAATCAGCCCCAGCATTTT.

DNA of the CDR3: TGTGCCAGTAAGAGAGGGGTGGGACAGGGCGGCCAGCCCCAGCATTTT. Translated, it gives CASKRGVGQGGQPQHF. The gene calls are TRBV19 and TRBJ1-5; 9 nucleotides agree with TRBD1. V shed 7 bases and J 7 bases; nucleotides not matched to a gene: 14. This CDR3 has 16 amino acids. Germline CDR1 and CDR2: LNHDA and SQIVND (reference sequence).

This chain uses TRBV27 with TRBJ2-2, with D perhaps TRBD1 (5 bases). V lost 6 bases to trimming and J lost 5 bases, with 7 bases between them. The CDR3 runs to 12 residues. CDR1 is MNHEY and CDR2 is SMNVEV in the germline V gene (reference sequence). The CDR3 DNA sequence: TGTGCCAGCAGCAGGGTTACCGGGGAGCTGTTTTTT. It translates to CASSRVTGELFF.

The chain has TRBV3-1 (or the pseudogene TRBV3-2) and TRBJ1-1; D gene unclear. The CDR3 loop spans 12 amino acids. V was trimmed by 5 bases and J by 2 bases, leaving 6 bases between them. CDR1 and CDR2 from the germline V gene are LGHDT and YNNKEL (reference sequence). CDR3 bases: TGTGCCAGCAGCATACACAACACTGAAGCTTTCTTT. This encodes CASSIHNTEAFF.

The chain uses TRBV6-5 and TRBJ1-2; D remains unclear. Germline V lookup: CDR1 MNHEY, CDR2 SVGAGI. This CDR3 is built from 11 residues. Trimming shortened V by 2 bases and J by 8 bases, and 6 bases separated the two germline ends. CDR3 in amino acids: CASSYEGGYTF. The DNA of the CDR3 is TGTGCCAGCAGTTACGAGGGAGGCTACACCTTC.

The rearrangement joins TRBV20-1 to TRBJ2-7, with 12 nucleotides matching TRBD2. Trimming cost V 3 bases and J 6 bases; bases outside gene matches: 6. CDR1 and CDR2 (germline): DFQATT, SNEGSKA (reference sequence). The CDR3 is 14 residues long. This CDR3 reads CSASPSGRVGEQYF. For the CDR3, the DNA is TGCAGTGCTAGTCCTAGCGGGAGGGTCGGCGAGCAGTACTTC.

This clone was seen a handful of times. V usage is TRBV5-5 and J usage is TRBJ2-5, with 7 nucleotides matching TRBD2. V trimming: 3 bases; J trimming: 4 bases; junction bases outside the gene matches: 12. CDR3 size: 16 residues. Germline V gives CDR1 SGHKS, CDR2 YYEKEE (reference sequence). CDR3 region: CASSWRLAGVVETQYF. The CDR3 DNA reads TGTGCCAGCAGCTGGAGACTAGCAGGCGTGGTAGAGACCCAGTACTTC.

The rearrangement links TRBV15 to TRBJ2-2; D might be TRBD1 (5 bases). V lost 6 bases to trimming and J lost 6 bases, with 14 bases between them. The CDR3 runs to 14 residues. CDR1 is LNHNV and CDR2 is YYDKDF in the germline V gene (reference sequence). The CDR3 loop reads CATRLMGRAGELFF. In DNA, the CDR3 is TGTGCCACCAGACTTATGGGGCGCGCCGGGGAGCTGTTTTTT.

The rearrangement uses TRBV4-1 and TRBJ2-3; TRBD1 matches at 9 bases. CDR1 is MGHRA and CDR2 is YSYEKL in the germline V gene. This CDR3 is built from 14 residues. V was pared by 4 bases and J by 6 bases, with 5 bases of the junction left unmatched. CDR3 amino acids: CASSRGTGPDTQYF. In nucleotides, the CDR3 is TGCGCCAGCAGCCGAGGGACAGGGCCTGATACGCAGTATTTT.

The V gene is TRBV5-4, the J gene TRBJ2-3, with 8 bases lining up with TRBD2. V dropped 0 bases and J dropped 0; count of bases not matched to a gene: 3. The CDR3 length is 16 residues. CDR1 is SGHNT, CDR2 YYREEE, per germline (reference sequence). The CDR3 coding sequence is TGTGCCAGCAGCTTGGTGCGGGGGGCTAGCACAGATACGCAGTATTTT. Translation: CASSLVRGASTDTQYF.

The V and J genes are TRBV7-3 and TRBJ2-3; D not resolved. The V end was cut by 3 bases, the J end by 3 bases, with 4 bases between. This CDR3 is built from 12 residues. Looked up from germline, CDR1 is SGHTA and CDR2 is FQGTGA. The CDR3 DNA reads TGTGCCAGCAGCTTTCCTACAGATACGCAGTATTTT. The encoded protein is CASSFPTDTQYF.

This chain links TRBV7-9 with TRBJ2-1, with TRBD1 identical over 8 bases. V shed 1 base, J shed 9 bases, and the junction held 5 bases outside the gene matches. This CDR3 has 14 amino acids. CDR1 and CDR2 (germline): SEHNR, FQNEAQ (reference sequence). The CDR3 sequence is CASSLVRQGLEQFF. The CDR3 bases are TGTGCCAGCAGCTTAGTAAGACAGGGGCTTGAGCAGTTCTTC.

This chain links TRBV2 with TRBJ2-2; possible D gene TRBD2, 6 bases. The CDR3 is made up of 13 amino acids. The V gene lost 6 bases and the J gene lost 6 bases, with 11 bases spanning the gap. Looked up from germline, CDR1 is SNHLY and CDR2 is FYNNEI. The CDR3 sequence is CASRMTGAGELFF. The CDR3 region has the DNA TGTGCCAGCAGGATGACGGGGGCCGGGGAGCTGTTTTTT.

In DNA form, the CDR3 reads TGTGCCAGCAACCTTGCAGAGACAACAGATACGCAGTATTTT. Its protein product is CASNLAETTDTQYF. The chain combines TRBV7-9 with TRBJ2-3, with unresolved D. V lost 7 bases and J 3 bases, leaving 14 bases between the germline ends. The germline gives CDR1 SEHNR, CDR2 FQNEAQ (reference sequence). CDR3 size: 14 residues.

The count of this clone is one. The gene calls are TRBV5-1 and TRBJ2-4, with TRBD2 matching over 8 bases. CDR3 size: 17 residues. CDR1 and CDR2 (germline): SGHRS, YFSETQ. The ends lost 3 bases at V and 8 bases at J; junction bases unmatched: 16. This chain's CDR3 is CASSSGFRTSRGDIQYF. DNA for the CDR3: TGCGCCAGCAGCTCGGGATTTAGGACTAGCCGGGGGGACATTCAGTACTTC.

The rearrangement uses TRBV9 and TRBJ1-6; D unclear. Germline V CDR1 and CDR2: SGDLS, YYNGEE. The CDR3 length is 14 residues. The V gene lost 4 bases and the J gene lost 6 bases, with 11 bases spanning the gap. The CDR3 loop reads CASSLRRSNSPLHF. CDR3 DNA: TGTGCCAGCAGCTTGCGGAGGTCTAATTCACCCCTCCACTTT.

The V and J genes are TRBV24-1 and TRBJ2-5, with TRBD2 matching over 9 bases. V lost 2 bases, J lost 1 base, and 1 base stayed unmatched. Germline CDR1 KGHDR, CDR2 SFDVKD. The CDR3 is made up of 15 amino acids. In DNA, the CDR3 is TGTGCCACCAGTGATTGGCGGGGGGGCCAAGAGACCCAGTACTTC. Translating gives CATSDWRGGQETQYF.

CDR3 bases: TGCAGCGGGAAAGCGGACTACCAAGAGACCCAGTACTTC. Translating gives CSGKADYQETQYF. V gene TRBV29-1 combines with J gene TRBJ2-5; a weak D match, TRBD2 (5 bases). There are 13 residues in the CDR3. V was pared by 7 bases and J by 0 bases, with 12 bases between. The germline gives CDR1 SQVTM, CDR2 ANQGSEA.

The V gene is TRBV2, the J gene TRBJ2-2; possible D gene TRBD1, 6 bases. This CDR3 is 14 amino acids long. Trimming removed 8 bases at V and 1 base at J, with 11 bases between. Per the germline V gene, CDR1 is SNHLY and CDR2 is FYNNEI. The CDR3 sequence is CASSGTMNTGELFF. The CDR3 bases are TGTGCCAGCTCTGGGACAATGAACACCGGGGAGCTGTTTTTT.

V usage is TRBV30 and J usage is TRBJ1-3; possible D gene TRBD1, 5 bases. Germline V lookup: CDR1 GTSNPN, CDR2 SVGIG (reference sequence). V was cut by 2 bases and J by 0 bases, with 11 bases left in between. The CDR3 runs 15 residues. In nucleotides, the CDR3 is TGTGCCTGGAGTCCTGGGGGGGTCTCTGGAAACACCATATATTTT. This sequence encodes CAWSPGGVSGNTIYF.

This chain uses TRBV19 with TRBJ2-7; maybe TRBD1 (5 bases). The germline V gene encodes CDR1 LNHDA and CDR2 SQIVND (reference sequence). The V gene lost 2 bases and the J gene lost 7 bases, with 15 bases spanning the gap. The CDR3 loop spans 14 amino acids. CDR3 amino acids: CASSISRISGEQYF. DNA for the CDR3: TGTGCCAGTAGTATATCCCGGATTTCAGGGGAGCAGTACTTC.

In nucleotides, the CDR3 is TGTGCCAGCTCCTACAAGGGGGGAGGGTTCACAGATACGCAGTATTTT. Its protein product is CASSYKGGGFTDTQYF. J is TRBJ2-3 and V is TRBV7-2; tentative D call: TRBD2 (7 bases). CDR3 size: 16 residues. V was cut by 8 bases and J by 2 bases, with 20 bases left in between. Germline V gene lookup returns CDR1 SGHTA and CDR2 FQGNSA.

This clone was counted at least ten times. The chain is built from TRBV9 and TRBJ1-2; D perhaps matches TRBD1 (6 bases). CDR3 length: 14 residues. The germline gives CDR1 SGDLS, CDR2 YYNGEE. V was cut by 4 bases and J by 2 bases, with 12 bases left in between. CDR3 sequence: CASSLTGLNYGYTF. In DNA form, the CDR3 reads TGTGCCAGCAGCCTCACAGGGTTGAACTATGGCTACACCTTC. Full variable domain (remainder filled in from reference TRBV9 and TRBJ1-2): DSGVTQTPKHLITATGQRVTLRCSPRSGDLSVYWYQQSLDQGLQFLIQYYNGEERAKGNILERFSAQQFPDLHSELNLSSLELGDSALYFCASSLTGLNYGYTFGSGTRLTVV.

This chain links TRBV4-1 with TRBJ1-5; D is ambiguous. This CDR3 has 14 amino acids. Trimming removed 1 base at V and 9 bases at J, with 13 bases between. In germline, CDR1 is MGHRA, CDR2 YSYEKL. CDR3 residues: CASSQGAQPGPQHF. The CDR3 nucleotides are TGCGCCAGCAGCCAAGGGGCACAGCCCGGGCCCCAGCATTTT.

This clone was detected once. The chain uses TRBV7-2 and TRBJ2-1; D uncertain. CDR1 and CDR2 (germline): SGHTA, FQGNSA. The CDR3 has 14 amino acids. Trimming took off 2 bases at V and 5 bases at J, with 10 bases between the two ends. This CDR3 is CASSLFRLDNEQFF. Written as DNA, the CDR3 is TGTGCCAGCAGCTTATTTCGGTTGGACAATGAGCAGTTCTTC.

This clone has only a few counts. J is TRBJ1-3 and V is TRBV2; tentatively, D is TRBD1 (5 bases). In germline, CDR1 is SNHLY, CDR2 FYNNEI. V dropped 6 bases and J dropped 10 bases, with 13 bases sitting between them. The CDR3 contains 12 residues. This CDR3 is CASRTPGGTIYF. The CDR3 DNA is TGTGCCAGCAGGACCCCCGGGGGGACCATATATTTT.

The chain uses TRBV18 and TRBJ2-1, with 12 bases fitting TRBD2. The CDR3 has 19 amino acids. The germline gives CDR1 KGHSH, CDR2 LQKENI. Trimming took 3 bases from V and 0 from J; bases not matched to a gene: 9. This chain's CDR3 is CASSPRGTSGPSSYNEQFF. DNA of the CDR3: TGTGCCAGCTCACCCAGGGGGACTAGCGGGCCTAGCTCCTACAATGAGCAGTTCTTC.

This chain joins TRBV6-5 and TRBJ1-2; D is unresolved. Per germline, CDR1 MNHEY and CDR2 SVGAGI. This CDR3 comprises 13 residues. Trimming cost V 5 bases and J 3 bases, with 10 bases left between them. The CDR3 DNA follows: TGTGCCAGCAGTACCCCAGTGGACTATGGCTACACCTTC. Translation: CASSTPVDYGYTF.

V and J are TRBV3-1 (or the pseudogene TRBV3-2) and TRBJ1-4, with TRBD1 identical over 10 bases. CDR3 length equals 13 residues. Germline lookup yields CDR1 LGHDT and CDR2 YNNKEL (reference sequence). Trimming cost V 8 bases and J 8 bases; bases outside gene matches: 5. The CDR3 nucleotides read TGTGCCAGCGCCGGGACAGGGGAAGAAAAACTGTTTTTT. Protein sequence: CASAGTGEEKLFF.

The chain has TRBV6-1 and TRBJ2-2; D perhaps matches TRBD2 (7 bases). This CDR3 spans 16 amino acids. Germline CDR1 is MNHNS and CDR2 is SASEGT. V gave up 2 bases and J gave up 2 bases, with 12 bases separating them. CDR3: CASSEMGGLNTGELFF. DNA for the CDR3: TGTGCCAGCAGTGAAATGGGGGGGCTAAACACCGGGGAGCTGTTTTTT.

The gene calls are TRBV29-1 and TRBJ1-4; the match to TRBD1 covers 7 bases. The germline CDR1 and CDR2 sequences are SQVTM and ANQGSEA. The J segment lost 6 bases and the V segment lost 3 bases, leaving 1 base of the junction unmatched. CDR3 length: 12 residues. Here the CDR3 DNA reads TGCAGCGTTGACAGGGGGTATGAAAAACTGTTTTTT. This sequence encodes CSVDRGYEKLFF.